The entry below describes one TCR beta chain. This specimen belongs to a study of shared clonotypes between healthy human individuals. Study-level background: Donors consisted of two women and a few men between 18 and 49.

As defined, naive CD8 cells were CD45RO-negative and positively selected for CCR7, with terminally differentiated effector memory CD45RA+ cells excluded. Clones were sequenced by immunoSEQ multiplex PCR, and TCRdb holds only the in-frame ones, with some missing. The sample lists about 2 million clones, less than 95% occurring once. This receptor was obtained from a young man in good health. The sample comprised naive CD8+ T cells sorted from blood.

CDR3 nucleotide sequence: TGTGCCAGCAGCTTAGCGGCGGGACAGTTTAATTCACCCCTCCACTTT. Translating it yields CASSLAAGQFNSPLHF. The chain employs TRBV7-6 and TRBJ1-6, with 7 bases lining up with TRBD1. The CDR3 has 16 amino acids. Per the germline V gene, CDR1 is SGHVS and CDR2 is FNYEAQ. With 0 bases clipped from V and 6 bases from J, the junction kept 5 bases outside the gene matches.